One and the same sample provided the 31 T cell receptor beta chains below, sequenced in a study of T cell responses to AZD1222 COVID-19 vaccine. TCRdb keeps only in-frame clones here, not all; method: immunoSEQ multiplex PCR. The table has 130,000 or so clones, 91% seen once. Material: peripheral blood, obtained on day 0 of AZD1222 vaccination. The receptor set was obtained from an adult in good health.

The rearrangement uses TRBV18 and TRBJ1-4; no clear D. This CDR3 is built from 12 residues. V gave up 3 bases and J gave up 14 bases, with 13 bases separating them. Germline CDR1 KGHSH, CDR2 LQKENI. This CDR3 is CASSPLEGALFF. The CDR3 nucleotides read TGTGCCAGCTCACCGCTGGAAGGAGCCCTGTTTTTT.

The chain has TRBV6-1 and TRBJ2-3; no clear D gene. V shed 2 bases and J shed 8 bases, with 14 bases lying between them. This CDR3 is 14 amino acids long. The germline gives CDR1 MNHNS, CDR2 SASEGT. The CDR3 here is CASSERPPPGTQYF. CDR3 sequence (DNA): TGTGCCAGCAGTGAAAGGCCCCCACCTGGTACGCAGTATTTT.

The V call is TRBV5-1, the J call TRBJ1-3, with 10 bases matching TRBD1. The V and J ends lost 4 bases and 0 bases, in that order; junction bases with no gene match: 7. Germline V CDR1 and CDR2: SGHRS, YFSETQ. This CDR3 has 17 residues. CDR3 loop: CASSMGQGYHSGNTIYF. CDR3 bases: TGCGCCAGCAGCATGGGACAGGGGTACCACTCTGGAAACACCATATATTTT.

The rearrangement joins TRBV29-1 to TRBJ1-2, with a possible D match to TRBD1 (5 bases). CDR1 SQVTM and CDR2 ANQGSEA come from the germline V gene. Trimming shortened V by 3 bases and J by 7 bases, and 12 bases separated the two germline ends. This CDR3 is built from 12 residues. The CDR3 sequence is CSVDGGVSGYTF. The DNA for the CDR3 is TGCAGCGTTGACGGGGGGGTGAGTGGCTACACCTTC.

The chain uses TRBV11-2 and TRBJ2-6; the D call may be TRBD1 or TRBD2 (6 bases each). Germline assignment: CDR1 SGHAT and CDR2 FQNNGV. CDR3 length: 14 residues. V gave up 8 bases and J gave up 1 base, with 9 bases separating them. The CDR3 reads CASVGGSGANVLTF. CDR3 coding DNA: TGTGCCAGCGTAGGGGGGTCTGGGGCCAACGTCCTGACTTTC.

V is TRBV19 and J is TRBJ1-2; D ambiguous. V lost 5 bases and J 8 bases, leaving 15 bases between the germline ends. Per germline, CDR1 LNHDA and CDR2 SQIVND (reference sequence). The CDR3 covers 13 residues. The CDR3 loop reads CASSDDGLEGYTF. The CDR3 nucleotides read TGTGCCAGTAGTGACGACGGCCTCGAGGGCTACACCTTC. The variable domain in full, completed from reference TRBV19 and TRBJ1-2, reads DGGITQSPKYLFRKEGQNVTLSCEQNLNHDAMYWYRQDPGQGLRLIYYSQIVNDFQKGDIAEGYSVSREKKESFPLTVTSAQKNPTAFYLCASSDDGLEGYTFGSGTRLTVV.

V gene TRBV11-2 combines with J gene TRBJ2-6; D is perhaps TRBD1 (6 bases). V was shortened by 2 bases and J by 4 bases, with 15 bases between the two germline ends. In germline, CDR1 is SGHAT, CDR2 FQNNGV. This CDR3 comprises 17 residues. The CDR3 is CASSLHLGAGGANVLTF. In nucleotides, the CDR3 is TGTGCCAGCAGCTTACATTTGGGGGCCGGAGGGGCCAACGTCCTGACTTTC.

The chain's CDR3 is CASSIAGLGAFF. The CDR3 bases are TGTGCCAGTAGTATAGCTGGGCTCGGGGCTTTCTTT. The gene calls are TRBV19 and TRBJ1-1, with D hard to call. Germline-derived CDR1 and CDR2 are LNHDA and SQIVND (reference sequence). With 1 base removed from V and 11 bases from J, the gap between germline ends came to 11 bases. The length of the CDR3 is 12 residues.

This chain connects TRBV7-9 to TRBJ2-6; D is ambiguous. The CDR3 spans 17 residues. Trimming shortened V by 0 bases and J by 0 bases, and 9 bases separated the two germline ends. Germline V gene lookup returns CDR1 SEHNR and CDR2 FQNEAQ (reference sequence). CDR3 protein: CASSLAGRSSGANVLTF. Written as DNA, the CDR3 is TGTGCCAGCAGCTTAGCCGGCCGCTCCTCTGGGGCCAACGTCCTGACTTTC.

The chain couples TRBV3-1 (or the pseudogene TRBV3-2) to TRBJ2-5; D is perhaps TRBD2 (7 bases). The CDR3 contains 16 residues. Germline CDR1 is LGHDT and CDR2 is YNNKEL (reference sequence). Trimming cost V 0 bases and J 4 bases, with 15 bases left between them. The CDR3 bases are TGTGCCAGCAGCCAAGACCCGGGGGGCGGGACAGAGACCCAGTACTTC. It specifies CASSQDPGGGTETQYF.

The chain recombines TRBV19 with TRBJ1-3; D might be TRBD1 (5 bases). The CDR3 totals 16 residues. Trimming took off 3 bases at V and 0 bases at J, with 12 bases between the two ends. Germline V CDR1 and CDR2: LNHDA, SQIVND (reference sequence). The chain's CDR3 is CASSIGGWGSGNTIYF. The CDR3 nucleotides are TGTGCCAGTAGTATCGGGGGTTGGGGCTCTGGAAACACCATATATTTT.

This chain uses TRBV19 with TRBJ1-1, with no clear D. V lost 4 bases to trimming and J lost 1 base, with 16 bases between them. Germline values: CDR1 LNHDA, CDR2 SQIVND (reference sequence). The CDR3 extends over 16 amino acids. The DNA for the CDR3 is TGTGCCAGTAGTACCCGTCAGATAAGGCCGAACACTGAAGCTTTCTTT. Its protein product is CASSTRQIRPNTEAFF.

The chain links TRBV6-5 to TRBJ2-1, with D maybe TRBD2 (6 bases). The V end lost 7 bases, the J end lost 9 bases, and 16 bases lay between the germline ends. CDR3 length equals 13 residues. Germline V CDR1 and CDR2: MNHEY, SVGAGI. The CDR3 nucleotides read TGTGCCAGCACGATCGGACCGCGGGGTGAGCAGTTCTTC. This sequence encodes CASTIGPRGEQFF.

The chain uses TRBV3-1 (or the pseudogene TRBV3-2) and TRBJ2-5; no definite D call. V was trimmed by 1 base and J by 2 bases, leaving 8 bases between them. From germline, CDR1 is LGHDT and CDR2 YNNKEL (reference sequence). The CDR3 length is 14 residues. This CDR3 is CASSQVVQQETQYF. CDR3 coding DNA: TGTGCCAGCAGCCAAGTTGTACAGCAAGAGACCCAGTACTTC.

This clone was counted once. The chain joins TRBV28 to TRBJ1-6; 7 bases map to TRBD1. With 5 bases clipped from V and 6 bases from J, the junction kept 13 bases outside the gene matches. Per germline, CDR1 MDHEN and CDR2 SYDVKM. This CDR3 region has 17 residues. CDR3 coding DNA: TGTGCCAGCAGTCAAAGGGGGCGGGGGGGTAGTAATTCACCCCTCCACTTT. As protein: CASSQRGRGGSNSPLHF.

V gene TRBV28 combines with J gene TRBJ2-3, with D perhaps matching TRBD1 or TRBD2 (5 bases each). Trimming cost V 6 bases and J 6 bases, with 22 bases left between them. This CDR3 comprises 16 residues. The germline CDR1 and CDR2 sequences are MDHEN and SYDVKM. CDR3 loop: CASRGAGATKGDTQYF. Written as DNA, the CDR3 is TGTGCCAGCAGAGGCGCCGGGGCGACGAAAGGTGATACGCAGTATTTT.

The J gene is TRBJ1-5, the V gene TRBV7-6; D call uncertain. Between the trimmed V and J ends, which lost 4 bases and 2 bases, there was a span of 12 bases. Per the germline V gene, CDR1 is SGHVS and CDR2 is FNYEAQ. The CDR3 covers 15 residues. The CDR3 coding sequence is TGTGCCAGCAGCTCCATGGACGGCCGCAATCAGCCCCAGCATTTT. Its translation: CASSSMDGRNQPQHF.

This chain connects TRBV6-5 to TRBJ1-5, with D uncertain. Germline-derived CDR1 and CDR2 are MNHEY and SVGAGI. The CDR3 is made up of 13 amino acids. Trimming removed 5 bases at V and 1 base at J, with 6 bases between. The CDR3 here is CASSRISNQPQHF. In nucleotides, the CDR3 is TGTGCCAGCAGTCGAATCAGCAATCAGCCCCAGCATTTT.

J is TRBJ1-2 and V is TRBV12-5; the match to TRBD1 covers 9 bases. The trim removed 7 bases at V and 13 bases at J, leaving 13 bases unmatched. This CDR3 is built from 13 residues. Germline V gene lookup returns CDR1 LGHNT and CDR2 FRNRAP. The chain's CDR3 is CASAQGWDRVFTF. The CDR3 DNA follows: TGTGCTAGTGCCCAGGGCTGGGACAGGGTTTTCACCTTC.

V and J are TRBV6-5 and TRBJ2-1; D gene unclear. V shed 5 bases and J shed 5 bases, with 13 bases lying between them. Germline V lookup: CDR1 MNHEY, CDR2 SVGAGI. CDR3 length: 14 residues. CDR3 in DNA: TGTGCCAGCAGTCCGACGCTTACGCACAATGAGCAGTTCTTC. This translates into CASSPTLTHNEQFF.

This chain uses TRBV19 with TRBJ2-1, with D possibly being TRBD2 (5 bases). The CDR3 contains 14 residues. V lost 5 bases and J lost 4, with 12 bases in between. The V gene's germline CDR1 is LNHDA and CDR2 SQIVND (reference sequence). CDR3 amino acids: CASSRDSAYNEQFF. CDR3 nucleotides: TGTGCCAGTAGTCGTGATAGCGCATACAATGAGCAGTTCTTC.

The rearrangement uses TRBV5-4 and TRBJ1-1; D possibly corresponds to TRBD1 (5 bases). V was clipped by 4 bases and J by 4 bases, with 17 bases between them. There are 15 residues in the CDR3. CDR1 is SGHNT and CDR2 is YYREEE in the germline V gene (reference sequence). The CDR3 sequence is CASSGWGGRITEAFF. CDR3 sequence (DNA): TGTGCCAGCAGCGGGTGGGGGGGACGGATCACTGAAGCTTTCTTT. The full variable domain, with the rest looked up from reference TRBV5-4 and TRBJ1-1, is ETGVTQSPTHLIKTRGQQVTLRCSSQSGHNTVSWYQQALGQGPQFIFQYYREEENGRGNFPPRFSGLQFPNYSSELNVNALELDDSALYLCASSGWGGRITEAFFGQGTRLTVV.

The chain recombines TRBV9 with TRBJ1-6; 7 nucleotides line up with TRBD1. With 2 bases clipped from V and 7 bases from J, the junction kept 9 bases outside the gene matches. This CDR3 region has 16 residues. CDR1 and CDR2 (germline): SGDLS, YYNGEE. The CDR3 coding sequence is TGTGCCAGCAGCGTGCAAGGGGGCGCGGGGAATTCACCCCTCCACTTT. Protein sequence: CASSVQGGAGNSPLHF.

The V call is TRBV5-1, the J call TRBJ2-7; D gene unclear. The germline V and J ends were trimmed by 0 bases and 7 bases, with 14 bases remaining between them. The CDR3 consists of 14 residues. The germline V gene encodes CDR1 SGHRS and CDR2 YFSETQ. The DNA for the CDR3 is TGCGCCAGCAGCTTGGGCACGTTCTCGGAGGAGCAGTACTTC. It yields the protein CASSLGTFSEEQYF. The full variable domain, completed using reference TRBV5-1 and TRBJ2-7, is KAGVTQTPRYLIKTRGQQVTLSCSPISGHRSVSWYQQTPGQGLQFLFEYFSETQRNKGNFPGRFSGRQFSNSRSEMNVSTLELGDSALYLCASSLGTFSEEQYFGPGTRLTVT.

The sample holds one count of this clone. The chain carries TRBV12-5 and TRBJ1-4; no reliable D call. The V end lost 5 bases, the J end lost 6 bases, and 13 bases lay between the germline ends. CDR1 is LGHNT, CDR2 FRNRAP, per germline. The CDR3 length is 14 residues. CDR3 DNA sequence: TGTGCTAGTGGTCTATGGTTTAAGGATGAAAAACTGTTTTTT. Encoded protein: CASGLWFKDEKLFF.

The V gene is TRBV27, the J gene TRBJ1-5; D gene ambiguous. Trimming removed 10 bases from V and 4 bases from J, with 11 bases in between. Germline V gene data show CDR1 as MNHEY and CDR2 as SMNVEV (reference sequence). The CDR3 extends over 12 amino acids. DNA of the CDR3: TGTGCCATAGGGCCATCGAATCAGCCCCAGCATTTT. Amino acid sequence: CAIGPSNQPQHF.

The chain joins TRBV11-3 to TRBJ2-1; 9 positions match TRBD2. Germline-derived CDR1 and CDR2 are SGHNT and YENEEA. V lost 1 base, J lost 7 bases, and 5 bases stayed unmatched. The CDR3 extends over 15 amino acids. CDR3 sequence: CASSLGSSGVNEQFF. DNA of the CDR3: TGTGCCAGCAGCTTAGGCTCTAGCGGGGTTAATGAGCAGTTCTTC.

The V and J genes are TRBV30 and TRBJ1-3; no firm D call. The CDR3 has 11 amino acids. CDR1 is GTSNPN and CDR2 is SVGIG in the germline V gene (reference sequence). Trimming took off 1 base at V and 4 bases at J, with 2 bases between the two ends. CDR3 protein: CAWSGGNTIYF. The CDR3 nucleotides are TGTGCCTGGAGTGGAGGAAACACCATATATTTT. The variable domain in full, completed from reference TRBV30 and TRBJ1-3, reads SQTIHQWPATLVQPVGSPLSLECTVEGTSNPNLYWYRQAAGRGLQLLFYSVGIGQISSEVPQNLSASRPQDRQFILSSKKLLLSDSGFYLCAWSGGNTIYFGEGSWLTVV.

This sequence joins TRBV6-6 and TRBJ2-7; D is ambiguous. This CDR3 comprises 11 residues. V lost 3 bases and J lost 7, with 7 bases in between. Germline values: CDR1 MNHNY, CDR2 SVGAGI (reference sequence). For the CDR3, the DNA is TGTGCCAGCAGTTATAGCCGGGAGCAGTACTTC. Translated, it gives CASSYSREQYF.

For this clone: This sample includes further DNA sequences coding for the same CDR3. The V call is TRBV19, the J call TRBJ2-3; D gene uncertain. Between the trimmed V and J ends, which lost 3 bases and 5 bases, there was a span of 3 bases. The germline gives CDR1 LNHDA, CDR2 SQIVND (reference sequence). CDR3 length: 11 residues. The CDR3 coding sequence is TGTGCCAGTAGTATTGGAGATACGCAGTATTTT. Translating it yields CASSIGDTQYF.

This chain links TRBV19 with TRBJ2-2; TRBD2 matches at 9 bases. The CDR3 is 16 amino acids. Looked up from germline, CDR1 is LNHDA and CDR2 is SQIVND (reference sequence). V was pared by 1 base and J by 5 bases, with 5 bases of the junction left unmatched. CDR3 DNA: TGTGCCAGTAGTATAGGTGGCGGGAGGGGAACCGGGGAGCTGTTTTTT. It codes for CASSIGGGRGTGELFF.